This T cell receptor (beta chain) was profiled in a study of response to subunit inactivated influenza vaccine. The germline CDR1 and CDR2 sequences are MNHEY and SVGEGT. This CDR3 is built from 16 residues. Trimming took 6 bases from V and 0 from J, leaving 12 bases between them. Overall study findings and caveats: It was suggested by the authors that few new T cells are recruited by each seasonal influenza vaccination.

MiXCR, applied by TCRdb to the RT-PCR reads, yields one record per CDR3 protein. The data show some 540,000 distinct CDR3 sequences, with under 30% seen just once and around 2.8% held by the top ten. This clonotype came up a few times. The antigen remains undetermined. This sample also appeared in a second study, on T cells expressing NK-cell markers. That source notes: UMIs were included in TCR beta cDNA generated by 5'RACE template switching. HCMV seropositivity characterized most of the eight sequenced donors, and seronegativity one. Dominant NKG2C+ clonotypes accounted for about 1.0-7.0% of CD8+ T cells in about six donors. A few of the donors also had these clonotypes leading their CD3+CD56-NKG2C+ fraction.

The sample in question was CD4+ T cells sorted from PBMCs, obtained about 11 days after vaccination. The origin of this receptor is a man aged 50-60 years who received an inactivated influenza vaccine. V is TRBV6-2 or TRBV6-3 and J is TRBJ2-6, with a weak D call TRBD1 (6 bases). The CDR3 nucleotides read TGTGCCAGCAGAAAAACAGGGAACTCTGGGGCCAACGTCCTGACTTTC. Translating gives CASRKTGNSGANVLTF.